The rows below give T cell receptor beta chains drawn from one sample of a study of regulatory T cells in long-lasting Graves disease. TCRdb called the multiplex PCR reads again in MiXCR, with one record for every CDR3 protein. The repertoire holds under 500,000 distinct CDR3 sequences, around 21% seen once, with 6.5% to 10% in the top ten. Sample: peripheral blood mononuclear cells (PBMCs), taken when the disease was refractory, from a patient treated with antithyroid drugs. These receptors all come from a female donor with Graves disease. Both conserved end residues are part of each CDR3. D genes are given only for firm matches. Clone size, where shown, is once, few, many, or a class for clones that have expanded.

D: TRBD2; size: .; V: TRBV2; J: TRBJ2-1; DNA: TGTGCCAGCCGCATGGGACTAGCGGGGACCTTTAACAATGAGCAGTTCTTC; CDR3: CASRMGLAGTFNNEQFF
D: .; size: few; V: TRBV28; J: TRBJ1-1; DNA: TGTGCCAGCATCCCGTGGGGGAACACTGAAGCTTTCTTT; CDR3: CASIPWGNTEAFF
D: .; size: many; V: TRBV3-1; J: TRBJ2-5; DNA: TGTGCCAGCAGCCAAGTTGAAAAGACCCAGTACTTC; CDR3: CASSQVEKTQYF
D: TRBD2; size: few; V: TRBV6-4; J: TRBJ2-2; DNA: TGTGCCAGCAGTGAACGGGAGGGTGTCACCGGGGAGCTGTTTTTT; CDR3: CASSEREGVTGELFF
D: TRBD1; size: .; V: TRBV6-1; J: TRBJ1-5; DNA: TGTGCCAGCAGTCCGGACAGGGGGCGACGGCCCCAGCATTTT; CDR3: CASSPDRGRRPQHF
D: .; size: many; V: TRBV7-8; J: TRBJ2-5; DNA: TGTGCCAGCAGCTCCGGGACTTATCAAGAGACCCAGTACTTC; CDR3: CASSSGTYQETQYF
D: .; size: few; V: TRBV5-5; J: TRBJ1-5; DNA: TGTGCCAGCAACCCGGGCGAGTATAGCAATCAGCCCCAGCATTTT; CDR3: CASNPGEYSNQPQHF
D: .; size: .; V: TRBV11-2; J: TRBJ2-1; DNA: TGTGCCAGCAGCTTAACCCTACAGGGTTACAATGAGCAGTTCTTC; CDR3: CASSLTLQGYNEQFF
D: .; size: many; V: TRBV28; J: TRBJ2-6; DNA: TGTGCCAGCAGATACGCTGGGGCCAACGTCCTGACTTTC; CDR3: CASRYAGANVLTF
D: TRBD1; size: many; V: TRBV28; J: TRBJ2-1; DNA: TGTGCCAGCAGCCGCGTAAACCGGGACAGAGGAAATGAGCAGTTCTTC; CDR3: CASSRVNRDRGNEQFF
D: TRBD2; size: .; V: TRBV28; J: TRBJ2-3; DNA: TGTGCCAGCAGTTTAGAAGCGGGACTGGCAGATACGCAGTATTTT; CDR3: CASSLEAGLADTQYF
D: .; size: many; V: TRBV6-1; J: TRBJ1-5; DNA: TGTGCCAGCAGTGAAGGTAGTAGTGGGCAGCCCCAGCATTTT; CDR3: CASSEGSSGQPQHF
D: TRBD1; size: .; V: TRBV27; J: TRBJ2-3; DNA: TGTGCCAGCAGTTTTCAGTCCGTCGCCTTTTTGTACGACAGGGCCGAAGATACGCAGTATTTT; CDR3: CASSFQSVAFLYDRAEDTQYF
D: TRBD2; size: many; V: TRBV20-1; J: TRBJ2-5; DNA: TGCAGTGCTAGAGGGCTAGCGGGAGCGGTTGGTGGGGAGACCCAGTACTTC; CDR3: CSARGLAGAVGGETQYF
D: .; size: few; V: TRBV19; J: TRBJ2-1; DNA: TGTGCCAGTAGTATCTACCCGGGAACTTACAATGAGCAGTTCTTC; CDR3: CASSIYPGTYNEQFF
D: TRBD2; size: few; V: TRBV11-2; J: TRBJ2-1; DNA: TGTGCCAGCAGCTTATCTACCGGGAGGGGAAATGAGCAGTTCTTC; CDR3: CASSLSTGRGNEQFF
D: TRBD1; size: .; V: TRBV19; J: TRBJ1-1; DNA: TGTGCCAGTAGTCCCCAGGACAGGATGAACACTGAAGCTTTCTTT; CDR3: CASSPQDRMNTEAFF
D: .; size: many; V: TRBV18; J: TRBJ1-1; DNA: TGTGCCAGCTCACGCCTGGGGATGGCTAGTGCCACTGAAGCTTTCTTT; CDR3: CASSRLGMASATEAFF
D: TRBD2; size: many; V: TRBV9; J: TRBJ2-7; DNA: TGTGCCAGCAGCCCCGGTCTAGCGGGGAACTACGAGCAGTACTTC; CDR3: CASSPGLAGNYEQYF
D: .; size: many; V: TRBV6-1; J: TRBJ2-7; DNA: TGTGCCAGCAGTAAACCGGGCCTCCCCCACGAGCAGTACTTC; CDR3: CASSKPGLPHEQYF
D: .; size: .; V: TRBV29-1; J: TRBJ2-1; DNA: TGCAGCGCGTCGAATTTAGGTGAGGAGCAGTTCTTC; CDR3: CSASNLGEEQFF
D: .; size: .; V: TRBV7-9; J: TRBJ1-1; DNA: TGTGCCAGCAGCTCCCTGAGGGACACTGAAGCTTTCTTT; CDR3: CASSSLRDTEAFF
D: TRBD2; size: few; V: TRBV28; J: TRBJ2-7; DNA: TGTGCCAGCGGCCGGGGGGGGGAGTTCTACTTC; CDR3: CASGRGGEFYF
D: .; size: .; V: TRBV6-2/TRBV6-3; J: TRBJ2-7; DNA: TGTGCCAGCAGGTTTTCGAGGGAGCAGTACTTC; CDR3: CASRFSREQYF
D: TRBD1; size: .; V: TRBV5-1; J: TRBJ2-7; DNA: TGCGCCAGCAGCTTAGACAGGGACTCCTACGAGCAGTACTTC; CDR3: CASSLDRDSYEQYF
D: TRBD2; size: many; V: TRBV20-1; J: TRBJ2-7; DNA: TGCAGTGCTAGGGATCGGGAGCGGGAGGGCCTCTACGAGCAGTACTTC; CDR3: CSARDREREGLYEQYF
D: .; size: .; V: TRBV6-5; J: TRBJ1-2; DNA: TGTGCCAGCAGTTACTCGCCAACCGGGCTCTTAGATGGCTACACCTTC; CDR3: CASSYSPTGLLDGYTF
D: TRBD1; size: few; V: TRBV19; J: TRBJ2-7; DNA: TGTGCCAGTAGTCGGGCAGGGGGCGACGAGCAGTACTTC; CDR3: CASSRAGGDEQYF
D: .; size: .; V: TRBV20-1; J: TRBJ1-1; DNA: TGCAGTGCCGATGGGGAGATGAACACTGAAGCTTTCTTT; CDR3: CSADGEMNTEAFF
D: .; size: many; V: TRBV6-1; J: TRBJ1-1; DNA: TGTGCCAGCAGTGTTCTAAGGAACACTGAAGCTTTCTTT; CDR3: CASSVLRNTEAFF
D: .; size: many; V: TRBV28; J: TRBJ1-2; DNA: TGTGCCAGCAGTTTGCCCGATAACTATGGCTACACCTTC; CDR3: CASSLPDNYGYTF
D: .; size: few; V: TRBV4-1; J: TRBJ2-5; DNA: TGCGCCAGCAGCCAAGCACAGGTGGTAGAGACCCAGTACTTC; CDR3: CASSQAQVVETQYF
D: .; size: .; V: TRBV28; J: TRBJ2-1; DNA: TGTGCCAGCAGCCAAGAGCAGTACTCCTACAATGAGCAGTTCTTC; CDR3: CASSQEQYSYNEQFF
D: .; size: .; V: TRBV9; J: TRBJ1-1; DNA: TGTGCCAGCAGGTCAGGAGATAACACTGAAGCTTTCTTT; CDR3: CASRSGDNTEAFF
D: .; size: few; V: TRBV28; J: TRBJ1-5; DNA: TGTGCCAGCAGTCCCCGGGCGGTAAATCAGCCCCAGCATTTT; CDR3: CASSPRAVNQPQHF
D: .; size: .; V: TRBV5-4; J: TRBJ1-5; DNA: TGTGCCAGCAGCCAACCTGGCCAGCCCCAGCATTTT; CDR3: CASSQPGQPQHF
D: .; size: many; V: TRBV7-6; J: TRBJ2-7; DNA: TGTGCCAGCAGCTTAGCGGCGGACAGTTACGAGCAGTACTTC; CDR3: CASSLAADSYEQYF
D: TRBD1; size: .; V: TRBV29-1; J: TRBJ1-2; DNA: TGCAGCGTTGAAGCGGACAGGACTAACTATGGCTACACCTTC; CDR3: CSVEADRTNYGYTF
D: .; size: .; V: TRBV6-1; J: TRBJ1-1; DNA: TGTGCCAGCAGGGACAATTCCTTCACTGAAGCTTTCTTT; CDR3: CASRDNSFTEAFF
D: .; size: .; V: TRBV6-1; J: TRBJ2-5; DNA: TGTGCCAGCAGTACGGGGGAGAGCGGAGAGACCCGGTACTTC; CDR3: CASSTGESGETRYF
D: .; size: .; V: TRBV15; J: TRBJ1-2; DNA: TGTGCCACCAGCAGAGATAAGCCCCTGGTTGGCTACACCTTC; CDR3: CATSRDKPLVGYTF
D: .; size: many; V: TRBV7-8; J: TRBJ2-7; DNA: TGTGCCAGCAGCTTAGGGAGCCCCGGGACGGAGCGCTACGAGCAGTACTTC; CDR3: CASSLGSPGTERYEQYF
D: .; size: .; V: TRBV11-2; J: TRBJ1-1; DNA: TGTGCCAGCAGCTTAAGGGCAGGGAGAACTGAAGCTTTCTTT; CDR3: CASSLRAGRTEAFF
D: .; size: few; V: TRBV19; J: TRBJ1-1; DNA: TGTGCCAGTAGTTTAAGGTTGCCTACTGAAGCTTTCTTT; CDR3: CASSLRLPTEAFF
D: TRBD1; size: few; V: TRBV29-1; J: TRBJ2-7; DNA: TGCAGCGGAGGACAGGCGTCCTACGAGCAGTACTTC; CDR3: CSGGQASYEQYF
D: TRBD1; size: many; V: TRBV28; J: TRBJ1-6; DNA: TGTGCCAGCCTTAGGGACAGGGATATCCGCCCCCAGGATTCACCCCTCCACTTT; CDR3: CASLRDRDIRPQDSPLHF
D: TRBD1; size: few; V: TRBV20-1; J: TRBJ2-7; DNA: TGCAGTGCTTACGACAGGGACGGGCGGTCGAGCTCCTACGAGCAGTACTTC; CDR3: CSAYDRDGRSSSYEQYF
D: TRBD1; size: many; V: TRBV19; J: TRBJ1-5; DNA: TGTGCCAGCACCGGGACAGGGGACAATCAGCCCCAGCATTTT; CDR3: CASTGTGDNQPQHF
D: .; size: few; V: TRBV2; J: TRBJ2-4; DNA: TGTGCCAGCACAACAGGATTTGAAAACATTCAGTACTTC; CDR3: CASTTGFENIQYF
D: .; size: few; V: TRBV6-1; J: TRBJ2-7; DNA: TGTGTCAGCAGCTGGACACCCCAATCCTACGAGCAGTACTTC; CDR3: CVSSWTPQSYEQYF
D: .; size: many; V: TRBV11-1; J: TRBJ2-4; DNA: TGTGCCAGCAGCTTAGTCGTGGGGACCGGTTTTCAGTACTTC; CDR3: CASSLVVGTGFQYF
D: TRBD1; size: few; V: TRBV12-3/TRBV12-4; J: TRBJ1-5; DNA: TGTGCCAGCAGCCCCGGGACAGGGTATAGTCAGCCCCAGCATTTT; CDR3: CASSPGTGYSQPQHF
D: .; size: few; V: TRBV6-2/TRBV6-3; J: TRBJ1-6; DNA: TGTGCCAGCAGTGACGGGCCTAATAATTCACCCCTCCACTTT; CDR3: CASSDGPNNSPLHF
D: .; size: few; V: TRBV5-1; J: TRBJ2-3; DNA: TGCGCCAGCAGCTTGGACACTCCCACGTTCACAGATACGCAGTATTTT; CDR3: CASSLDTPTFTDTQYF
D: .; size: few; V: TRBV20-1; J: TRBJ1-6; DNA: TGCAGTGCTAGAGATGAAGGGGAACCCCTCCACTTT; CDR3: CSARDEGEPLHF
D: .; size: many; V: TRBV12-3/TRBV12-4; J: TRBJ2-4; DNA: TGTGCCAGCAGCCTGACATCACAAAACATTCAGTACTTC; CDR3: CASSLTSQNIQYF
D: .; size: few; V: TRBV5-1; J: TRBJ1-1; DNA: TGCGCCAGCAGCTTGGTAGGGGGACCGGGGACTGAAGCTTTCTTT; CDR3: CASSLVGGPGTEAFF